The 5 T cell receptor beta chains below were found in one sample sequenced in a study of yellow fever vaccine responses in identical twins. MiXCR, run by TCRdb on the RT-PCR reads, gives a single entry per CDR3 protein. The sample has some 3,300 distinct CDR3 sequences; 80% to 85% are singletons. The source material was T cells from blood (PBMCs), unsorted or a sorted subset (not recorded which), sampled before or after yellow fever vaccination (not recorded which). These receptor sequences come from a woman in her late teens or twenties who received the yellow fever vaccine.

The V call is TRBV20-1, the J call TRBJ1-1; D is unclear. V was trimmed by 1 base and J by 6 bases, leaving 3 bases between them. Germline V CDR1 and CDR2: DFQATT, SNEGSKA (reference sequence). The CDR3 is made up of 10 amino acids. The CDR3 region has the DNA TGCAGTGCTAGAGTTTCTGAAGCTTTCTTT. Protein product: CSARVSEAFF.

The genes are TRBV6-1 and TRBJ2-3, with D unclear. The CDR3 totals 11 residues. Trimming took 9 bases from V and 4 from J, leaving 8 bases between them. Germline assignment: CDR1 MNHNS and CDR2 SASEGT. CDR3 nucleotides: TGTGCCAGAGATGACGCAGATACGCAGTATTTT. This codes for CARDDADTQYF.

The chain uses TRBV20-1 and TRBJ2-7; D unclear. V was cut by 0 bases and J by 4 bases, with 7 bases left in between. Germline CDR1 DFQATT, CDR2 SNEGSKA (reference sequence). CDR3 size: 12 residues. DNA for the CDR3: TGCAGTGCTAGAGATATCCGTTACGAGCAGTACTTC. This gives the protein CSARDIRYEQYF.

The chain links TRBV28 to TRBJ2-1; the match to TRBD2 covers 8 bases. The CDR3 contains 15 residues. Germline V gene lookup returns CDR1 MDHEN and CDR2 SYDVKM. The junction had 10 bases not matched to a gene; V was cut back by 4 bases and J by 8 bases. The CDR3 DNA is TGTGCCAGCAGTTCTCCCGGGAGGGCCTCGGATGAGCAGTTCTTC. This translates into CASSSPGRASDEQFF. Full variable domain (outside the CDR3, taken from reference TRBV28 and TRBJ2-1): DVKVTQSSRYLVKRTGEKVFLECVQDMDHENMFWYRQDPGLGLRLIYFSYDVKMKEKGDIPEGYSVSREKKERFSLILESASTNQTSMYLCASSSPGRASDEQFFGPGTRLTVL.

This chain connects TRBV11-2 to TRBJ2-1; no reliable D call. Germline CDR1 and CDR2: SGHAT and FQNNGV. The CDR3 totals 14 residues. V lost 0 bases and J lost 3, with 6 bases in between. CDR3 nucleotides: TGTGCCAGCAGCTTAGAGGGTAGCTACAATGAGCAGTTCTTC. It codes for CASSLEGSYNEQFF.